Presented here are 28 T cell receptor beta chains from one specimen sequenced in a study of neurological immune-mediated disorders. TCRdb reprocessed the 5' RACE reads via MiXCR and lists one record per CDR3 protein. The profile shows over 45,000 distinct CDR3 sequences, just under 4% of them singletons. Input material: CD4+ T cells from blood. The receptors shown here come from a middle-aged woman with multiple sclerosis.

There are many counts of this clonotype. The genes are TRBV12-3 or TRBV12-4 and TRBJ2-3; TRBD1 might be the D (5 bases). V lost 7 bases and J lost 5, with 10 bases in between. This CDR3 region has 12 residues. The CDR3 is CASTIQGDTQYF. The CDR3 DNA follows: TGTGCCAGCACCATCCAGGGAGATACGCAGTATTTT.

This clonotype was detected many times. The chain recombines TRBV7-8 with TRBJ2-7, with TRBD1 identical over 9 bases. The junction had 14 bases not matched to a gene; V was cut back by 7 bases and J by 4 bases. This CDR3 comprises 16 residues. Germline V CDR1 and CDR2: SGHVS, FQNEAQ. CDR3 DNA sequence: TGTGCCAGCACCTCCCTAGGGGGACAGGGCAATTACGAGCAGTACTTC. This encodes CASTSLGGQGNYEQYF.

This clonotype was detected ten times or more. This chain uses TRBV9 with TRBJ1-4; D is perhaps TRBD1 (6 bases). The germline CDR1 and CDR2 sequences are SGDLS and YYNGEE. Trimming removed 7 bases at V and 4 bases at J, with 14 bases between. CDR3 length: 14 amino acids. In DNA form, the CDR3 reads TGTGCCAGCGGTCCGGGACACCGTAATGAAAAACTGTTTTTT. Amino acids: CASGPGHRNEKLFF.

This clonotype has at least ten counts. The V call is TRBV9, the J call TRBJ2-2; 8 bases are shared with TRBD2. Germline CDR1 reads SGDLS; CDR2 reads YYNGEE. With 0 bases clipped from V and 5 bases from J, the junction kept 6 bases outside the gene matches. This CDR3 is 16 amino acids long. CDR3 loop: CASSVELRGGTGELFF. The DNA for the CDR3 is TGTGCCAGCAGCGTAGAGTTACGGGGGGGAACCGGGGAGCTGTTTTTT.

This clonotype occurred many times. This chain joins TRBV10-3 and TRBJ1-2; D remains ambiguous. The CDR3 is 16 amino acids. Trimming took 2 bases from V and 0 from J, leaving 13 bases between them. The germline CDR1 and CDR2 sequences are ENHRY and SYGVKD. The CDR3 loop is CAISEGLLHTNYGYTF. The DNA for the CDR3 is TGTGCCATCAGTGAGGGTTTACTGCATACTAACTATGGCTACACCTTC.

This clonotype was detected ten times or more. This sequence joins TRBV24-1 and TRBJ2-1; D might be TRBD1 (6 bases). This CDR3 region has 14 residues. The V gene lost 4 bases and the J gene lost 2 bases, with 8 bases spanning the gap. Germline CDR1 and CDR2: KGHDR and SFDVKD. Here the CDR3 DNA reads TGTGCCACCAGTGAACAGGGACCCTACAATGAGCAGTTCTTC. This encodes CATSEQGPYNEQFF.

The chain recombines TRBV5-1 with TRBJ1-1; D might be TRBD1 (5 bases). V lost 4 bases, J lost 4 bases, and 14 bases lay in between. Germline lookup yields CDR1 SGHRS and CDR2 YFSETQ. This CDR3 is built from 14 residues. CDR3 nucleotide sequence: TGCGCCAGCAGCCCCGACGGGGGTAGCACTGAAGCTTTCTTT. Amino acids: CASSPDGGSTEAFF.

This clonotype was seen only a few times. The chain combines TRBV20-1 with TRBJ1-4; D may be TRBD1 (5 bases). Trimming removed 7 bases from V and 0 bases from J, with 12 bases in between. The CDR3 extends over 14 amino acids. Germline lookup yields CDR1 DFQATT and CDR2 SNEGSKA (reference sequence). The chain's CDR3 is CSGQGTATNEKLFF. Written as DNA, the CDR3 is TGCAGTGGGCAAGGGACGGCAACTAATGAAAAACTGTTTTTT.

This clonotype has at least ten counts. The chain joins TRBV2 to TRBJ1-1, with no clear D. CDR1 SNHLY and CDR2 FYNNEI come from the germline V gene. Trimming cost V 2 bases and J 2 bases, with 9 bases left between them. The CDR3 is 14 amino acids. The CDR3 reads CASSEPSRNTEAFF. CDR3 in DNA: TGTGCCAGCAGTGAACCATCACGAAACACTGAAGCTTTCTTT.

This clonotype was seen many times. V is TRBV15 and J is TRBJ2-7, with a weak D call TRBD2 (7 bases). From germline, CDR1 is LNHNV and CDR2 YYDKDF (reference sequence). The CDR3 length is 14 residues. The V gene lost 1 base and the J gene lost 5 bases, with 12 bases spanning the gap. CDR3 coding DNA: TGTGCCACCAGCAGAGGAGGGGGGGCCAACGAGCAGTACTTC. Protein: CATSRGGGANEQYF.

This clonotype was counted at least ten times. This chain connects TRBV20-1 to TRBJ2-1, with 8 bases identical to TRBD2. V lost 5 bases, J lost 6 bases, and 12 bases stayed unmatched. This CDR3 is built from 15 residues. Germline CDR1 is DFQATT and CDR2 is SNEGSKA (reference sequence). CDR3 coding DNA: TGCAGTGCTTCCCAGGGAGGTAGCGGGGCCAATGAGCAGTTCTTC. It translates to CSASQGGSGANEQFF.

Ten or more counts support this clonotype. The V gene is TRBV5-6, the J gene TRBJ2-7; D unclear. V shed 2 bases and J shed 0 bases, with 12 bases lying between them. The CDR3 sequence is 15 residues long. Germline CDR1 is SGHDT and CDR2 is YYEEEE. CDR3 sequence: CASSFLSRNSYEQYF. The CDR3 nucleotides read TGTGCCAGCAGCTTTCTTTCCCGCAACTCCTACGAGCAGTACTTC.

Many counts were recorded for this clonotype. The V and J genes are TRBV20-1 and TRBJ2-5, with a tentative D call TRBD1 (6 bases). The V end was cut by 3 bases, the J end by 2 bases, with 10 bases between. The CDR3 totals 13 residues. Germline V gives CDR1 DFQATT, CDR2 SNEGSKA (reference sequence). In DNA form, the CDR3 reads TGCAGTGCTAGGCAGACAGGACAAGAGACCCAGTACTTC. Translating it yields CSARQTGQETQYF.

This clonotype has a count of ten or more. This rearrangement joins TRBV20-1 to TRBJ2-1; TRBD1 aligns across 7 bases. This CDR3 is built from 14 residues. Germline CDR1 and CDR2: DFQATT and SNEGSKA (reference sequence). Trimming removed 0 bases from V and 5 bases from J; junction bases left unmatched: 4. CDR3 sequence: CSARDRGWNNEQFF. Written as DNA, the CDR3 is TGCAGTGCTAGAGACAGGGGGTGGAACAATGAGCAGTTCTTC.

Only a few counts were recorded for this clonotype. The genes are TRBV20-1 and TRBJ1-3; a weak D match, TRBD1 (6 bases). Trimming shortened V by 5 bases and J by 4 bases, and 15 bases separated the two germline ends. The CDR3 contains 14 residues. Germline CDR1 and CDR2: DFQATT and SNEGSKA (reference sequence). This chain's CDR3 is CSADHREKGNTIYF. In DNA form, the CDR3 reads TGCAGTGCTGACCACAGGGAAAAAGGAAACACCATATATTTT.

This clonotype appeared many times. V is TRBV5-4 and J is TRBJ2-1, with D perhaps TRBD2 (6 bases). Germline values: CDR1 SGHNT, CDR2 YYREEE (reference sequence). V lost 0 bases and J 8 bases, leaving 18 bases between the germline ends. The CDR3 length is 16 residues. In DNA, the CDR3 is TGTGCCAGCAGCTTGGAAACGGCGCGGGGTGGGTATGAGCAGTTCTTC. It codes for CASSLETARGGYEQFF.

The table lists this clonotype with many counts. The chain is built from TRBV4-1 and TRBJ2-7; TRBD2 agrees at 15 bases. This CDR3 region has 15 residues. The ends lost 7 bases at V and 6 bases at J; junction bases unmatched: 7. Per germline, CDR1 MGHRA and CDR2 YSYEKL. CDR3 DNA sequence: TGCGCCAGCAAACGGACTAGCGGGGGGGCCTTCGAGCAGTACTTC. Translating gives CASKRTSGGAFEQYF.

This clonotype was observed at least ten times. This sequence joins TRBV6-4 and TRBJ2-1; a weak D match, TRBD2 (5 bases). The CDR3 is 16 amino acids. Trimming removed 4 bases at V and 3 bases at J, with 16 bases between. CDR1 is MRHNA and CDR2 is SNTAGT in the germline V gene. In nucleotides, the CDR3 is TGTGCCAGCAGTGCCTCCTGGGCGGGCTTCTACAATGAGCAGTTCTTC. It codes for CASSASWAGFYNEQFF.

This clonotype was detected ten times or more. The chain employs TRBV20-1 and TRBJ2-3; no definite D call. Between the trimmed V and J ends, which lost 2 bases and 0 bases, there was a span of 6 bases. The germline gives CDR1 DFQATT, CDR2 SNEGSKA (reference sequence). The CDR3 has 13 amino acids. The CDR3 reads CSARQPSTDTQYF. The CDR3 nucleotides read TGCAGTGCTAGACAACCCAGCACAGATACGCAGTATTTT.

This clonotype appeared many times. J is TRBJ2-1 and V is TRBV4-1; D is undetermined. Germline V gene lookup returns CDR1 MGHRA and CDR2 YSYEKL. This CDR3 has 11 amino acids. Trimming removed 0 bases from V and 10 bases from J, with 4 bases in between. CDR3 protein: CASSQDQEQFF. In DNA, the CDR3 is TGCGCCAGCAGCCAAGATCAGGAGCAGTTCTTC.

This clonotype was counted at least ten times. The chain uses TRBV12-3 or TRBV12-4 and TRBJ2-7, with a possible D match to TRBD1 (6 bases). This CDR3 contains 15 residues. V lost 3 bases and J 1 base, leaving 13 bases between the germline ends. The CDR3 here is CASSFGIGQSYEQYF. In DNA, the CDR3 is TGTGCCAGCAGTTTCGGAATAGGACAGTCCTACGAGCAGTACTTC.

This clonotype has a count of ten or more. This sequence joins TRBV2 and TRBJ1-1; D gene unclear. The germline V gene has CDR1 SNHLY and CDR2 FYNNEI. The V and J ends lost 8 bases and 3 bases respectively, with 7 bases between them. CDR3 size: 11 residues. CDR3: CASQWYTEAFF. In DNA form, the CDR3 reads TGTGCCAGCCAGTGGTACACTGAAGCTTTCTTT.

This clonotype has ten or more counts. The chain combines TRBV2 with TRBJ2-2, with TRBD2 identical over 10 bases. Germline V gives CDR1 SNHLY, CDR2 FYNNEI. The CDR3 contains 15 residues. V lost 7 bases, J lost 6 bases, and 8 bases stayed unmatched. The CDR3 sequence: CASTLAGGRAGELFF. The CDR3, as DNA: TGTGCCAGCACCTTAGCGGGGGGTAGAGCCGGGGAGCTGTTTTTT. Filled out from reference TRBV2 and TRBJ2-2, the complete variable domain reads EPEVTQTPSHQVTQMGQEVILRCVPISNHLYFYWYRQILGQKVEFLVSFYNNEISEKSEIFDDQFSVERPDGSNFTLKIRSTKLEDSAMYFCASTLAGGRAGELFFGEGSRLTVL.

This clonotype was seen ten or more times. The V and J genes are TRBV10-3 and TRBJ2-1; 8 positions match TRBD2. V trimming: 8 bases; J trimming: 1 base; junction bases outside the gene matches: 4. Germline V gives CDR1 ENHRY, CDR2 SYGVKD. The CDR3 contains 14 residues. CDR3 sequence: CAIRGGRSYNEQFF. The CDR3 nucleotides read TGTGCCATCCGGGGGGGGAGGTCCTACAATGAGCAGTTCTTC.

This clonotype was found many times. This chain links TRBV21-1 with TRBJ2-7; the table assigns TRBD2, which was not confirmed against the DNA. TRBV21-1 is a pseudogene segment. CDR3 size: 15 residues. The CDR3 loop reads CASSLGRGKTYEQYF. CDR3 nucleotide sequence: TGTGCCAGCAGCCTGGGGAGGGGAAAGACCTACGAGCAGTACTTC.

This clonotype was detected ten times or more. The V and J genes are TRBV24-1 and TRBJ1-5; TRBD1 might be the D (6 bases). Trimming pared 4 bases from V and 3 bases from J, leaving 9 bases between. This CDR3 spans 14 amino acids. The V gene's germline CDR1 is KGHDR and CDR2 SFDVKD. CDR3 nucleotides: TGTGCCACCAGTGAAGGGGGATTCAATCAGCCCCAGCATTTT. Residues: CATSEGGFNQPQHF.

This clonotype was counted many times. The chain recombines TRBV20-1 with TRBJ2-3; no firm D call. The V end was cut by 6 bases, the J end by 8 bases, with 9 bases between. This CDR3 spans 10 amino acids. CDR1 is DFQATT and CDR2 is SNEGSKA in the germline V gene (reference sequence). The CDR3 here is CSAERSTQYF. The CDR3 coding sequence is TGCAGTGCCGAGAGGTCTACGCAGTATTTT.

This clonotype was recorded at least ten times. The V gene is TRBV2, the J gene TRBJ1-5; D call uncertain. Germline lookup yields CDR1 SNHLY and CDR2 FYNNEI. Trimming took off 3 bases at V and 11 bases at J, with 20 bases between the two ends. This CDR3 has 15 amino acids. The CDR3 is CASSDRAAVGLAQHF. In nucleotides, the CDR3 is TGTGCCAGCAGTGATAGGGCAGCCGTAGGGTTGGCCCAGCATTTT.